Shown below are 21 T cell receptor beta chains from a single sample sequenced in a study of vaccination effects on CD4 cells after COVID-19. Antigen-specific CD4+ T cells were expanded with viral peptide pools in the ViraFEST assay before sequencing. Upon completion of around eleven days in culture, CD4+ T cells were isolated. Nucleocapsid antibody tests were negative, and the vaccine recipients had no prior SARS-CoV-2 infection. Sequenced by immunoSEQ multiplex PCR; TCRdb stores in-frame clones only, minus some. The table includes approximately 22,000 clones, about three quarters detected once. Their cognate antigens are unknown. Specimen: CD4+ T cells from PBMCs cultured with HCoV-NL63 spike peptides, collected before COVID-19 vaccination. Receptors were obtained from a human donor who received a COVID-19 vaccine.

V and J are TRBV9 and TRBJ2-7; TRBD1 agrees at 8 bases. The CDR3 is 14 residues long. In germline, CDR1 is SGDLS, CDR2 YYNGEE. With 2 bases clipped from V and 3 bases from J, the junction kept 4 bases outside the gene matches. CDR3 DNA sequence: TGTGCCAGCAGCGTGACAGGGGCAAGCTACGAGCAGTACTTC. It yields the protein CASSVTGASYEQYF.

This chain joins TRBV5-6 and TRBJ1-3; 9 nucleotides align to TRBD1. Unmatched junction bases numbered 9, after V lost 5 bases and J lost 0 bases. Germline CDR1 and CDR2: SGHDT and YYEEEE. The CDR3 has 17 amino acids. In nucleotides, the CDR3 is TGTGCCAGCAGTAGGGTGGACAGGGGACTCTCTGGAAACACCATATATTTT. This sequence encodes CASSRVDRGLSGNTIYF.

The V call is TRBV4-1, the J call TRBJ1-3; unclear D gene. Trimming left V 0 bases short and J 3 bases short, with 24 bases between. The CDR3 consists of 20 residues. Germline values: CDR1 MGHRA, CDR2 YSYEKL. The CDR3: CASSQDGLTINSGYGNTIYF. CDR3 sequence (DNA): TGCGCCAGCAGCCAAGATGGCTTAACCATCAACAGCGGGTATGGAAACACCATATATTTT.

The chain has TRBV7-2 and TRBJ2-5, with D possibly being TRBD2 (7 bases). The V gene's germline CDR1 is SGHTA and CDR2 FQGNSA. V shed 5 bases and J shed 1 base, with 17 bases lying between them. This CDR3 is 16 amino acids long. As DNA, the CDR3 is TGTGCCAGCAGCGCCCTCGGCGGGGGCATCCAAGAGACCCAGTACTTC. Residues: CASSALGGGIQETQYF.

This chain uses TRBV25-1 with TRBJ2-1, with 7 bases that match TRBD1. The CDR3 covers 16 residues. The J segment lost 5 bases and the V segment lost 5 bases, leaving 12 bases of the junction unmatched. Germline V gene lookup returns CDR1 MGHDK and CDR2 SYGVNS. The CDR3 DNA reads TGTGCCAGCAGTCAGAGAGAAGTAGGGGGCAACAATGAGCAGTTCTTC. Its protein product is CASSQREVGGNNEQFF.

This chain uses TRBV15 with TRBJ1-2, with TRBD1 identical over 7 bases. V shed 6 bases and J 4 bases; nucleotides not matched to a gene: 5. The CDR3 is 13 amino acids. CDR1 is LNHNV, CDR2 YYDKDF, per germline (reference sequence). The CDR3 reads CATRTGSVYGYTF. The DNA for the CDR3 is TGTGCCACCAGGACAGGGTCCGTCTATGGCTACACCTTC.

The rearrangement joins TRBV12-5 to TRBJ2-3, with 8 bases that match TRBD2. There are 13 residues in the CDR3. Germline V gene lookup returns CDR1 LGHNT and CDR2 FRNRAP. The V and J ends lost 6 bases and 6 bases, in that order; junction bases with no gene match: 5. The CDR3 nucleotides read TGTGCTAGTGGGTTAGCGGGGACCGATACGCAGTATTTT. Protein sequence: CASGLAGTDTQYF.

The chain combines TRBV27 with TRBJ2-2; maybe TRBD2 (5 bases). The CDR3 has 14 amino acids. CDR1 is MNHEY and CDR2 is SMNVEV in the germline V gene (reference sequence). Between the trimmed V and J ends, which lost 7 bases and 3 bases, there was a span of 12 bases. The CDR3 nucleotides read TGTGCCAGCAAACGAGGGCAGCACACCGGGGAGCTGTTTTTT. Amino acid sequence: CASKRGQHTGELFF.

CDR3 loop: CASSSLRRLYEQYF. Written as DNA, the CDR3 is TGTGCCAGCAGTTCCTTAAGGAGGCTCTACGAGCAGTACTTC. The chain couples TRBV6-2 or TRBV6-3 to TRBJ2-7, with D possibly being TRBD2 (5 bases). V lost 4 bases and J lost 3, with 13 bases in between. Germline V gene lookup returns CDR1 MNHEY and CDR2 SVGEGT. This CDR3 comprises 14 residues.

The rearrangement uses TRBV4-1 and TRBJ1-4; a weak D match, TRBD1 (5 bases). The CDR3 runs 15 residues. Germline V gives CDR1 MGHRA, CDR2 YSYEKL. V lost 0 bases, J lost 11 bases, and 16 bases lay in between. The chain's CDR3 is CASSQEGRGYGKLFF. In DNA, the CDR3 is TGCGCCAGCAGCCAAGAGGGGCGTGGATATGGGAAACTGTTTTTT.

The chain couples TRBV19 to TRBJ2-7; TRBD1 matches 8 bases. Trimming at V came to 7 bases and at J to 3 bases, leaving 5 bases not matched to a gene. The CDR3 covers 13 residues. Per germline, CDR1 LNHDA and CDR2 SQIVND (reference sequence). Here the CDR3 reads CASKRTGNYEQYF. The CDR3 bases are TGTGCCAGTAAACGGACAGGGAACTACGAGCAGTACTTC.

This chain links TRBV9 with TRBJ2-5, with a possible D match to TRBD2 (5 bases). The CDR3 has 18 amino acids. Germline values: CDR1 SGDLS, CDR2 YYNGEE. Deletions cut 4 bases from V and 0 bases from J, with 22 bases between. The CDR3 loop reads CASSPPRRAGSYQETQYF. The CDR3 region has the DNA TGTGCCAGCAGCCCTCCCCGACGGGCGGGTTCGTACCAAGAGACCCAGTACTTC. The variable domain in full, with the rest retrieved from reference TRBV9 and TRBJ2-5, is DSGVTQTPKHLITATGQRVTLRCSPRSGDLSVYWYQQSLDQGLQFLIQYYNGEERAKGNILERFSAQQFPDLHSELNLSSLELGDSALYFCASSPPRRAGSYQETQYFGPGTRLLVL.

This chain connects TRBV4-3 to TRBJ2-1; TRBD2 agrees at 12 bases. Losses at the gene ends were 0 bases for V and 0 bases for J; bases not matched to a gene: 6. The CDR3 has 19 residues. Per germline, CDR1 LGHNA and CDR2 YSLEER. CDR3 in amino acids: CASSQDPSGGASSYNEQFF. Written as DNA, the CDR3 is TGCGCCAGCAGCCAAGATCCTAGCGGGGGGGCGAGCTCCTACAATGAGCAGTTCTTC.

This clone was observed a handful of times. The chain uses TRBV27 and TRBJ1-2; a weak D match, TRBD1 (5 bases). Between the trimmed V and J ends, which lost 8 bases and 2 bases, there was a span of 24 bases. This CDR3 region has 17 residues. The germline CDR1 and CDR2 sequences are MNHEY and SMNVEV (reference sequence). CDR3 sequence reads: CASGRLPLRDPNYGYTF. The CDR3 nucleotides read TGTGCCAGCGGACGATTGCCACTCAGGGACCCAAACTATGGCTACACCTTC.

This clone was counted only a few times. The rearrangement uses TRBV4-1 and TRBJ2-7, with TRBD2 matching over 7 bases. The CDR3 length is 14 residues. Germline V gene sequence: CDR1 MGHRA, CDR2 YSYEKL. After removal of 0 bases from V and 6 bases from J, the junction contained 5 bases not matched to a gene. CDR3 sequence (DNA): TGCGCCAGCAGCCAAGATGGGACGGGGGGCGAGCAGTACTTC. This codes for CASSQDGTGGEQYF.

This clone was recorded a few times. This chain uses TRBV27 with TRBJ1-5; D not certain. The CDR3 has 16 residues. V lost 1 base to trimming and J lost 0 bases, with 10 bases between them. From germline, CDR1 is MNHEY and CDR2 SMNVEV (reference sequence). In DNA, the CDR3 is TGTGCCAGCAGTTTATGGGGTACGGCTAGCAATCAGCCCCAGCATTTT. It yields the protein CASSLWGTASNQPQHF.

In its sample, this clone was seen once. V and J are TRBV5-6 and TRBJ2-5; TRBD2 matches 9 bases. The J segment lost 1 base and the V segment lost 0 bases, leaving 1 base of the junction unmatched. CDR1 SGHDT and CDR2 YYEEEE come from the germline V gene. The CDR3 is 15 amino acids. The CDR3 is CASSLGLAVQETQYF. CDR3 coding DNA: TGTGCCAGCAGCTTGGGACTAGCGGTCCAAGAGACCCAGTACTTC. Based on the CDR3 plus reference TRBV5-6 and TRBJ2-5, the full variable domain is DAGVTQSPTHLIKTRGQQVTLRCSPKSGHDTVSWYQQALGQGPQFIFQYYEEEERQRGNFPDRFSGHQFPNYSSELNVNALLLGDSALYLCASSLGLAVQETQYFGPGTRLLVL.

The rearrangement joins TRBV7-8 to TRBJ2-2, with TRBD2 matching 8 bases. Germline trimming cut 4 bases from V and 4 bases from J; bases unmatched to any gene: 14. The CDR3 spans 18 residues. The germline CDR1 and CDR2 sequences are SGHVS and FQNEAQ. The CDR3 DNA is TGTGCCAGCAGCTATGAGGCCTTCGGGGGACTAGTCACCGGGGAGCTGTTTTTT. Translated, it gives CASSYEAFGGLVTGELFF.

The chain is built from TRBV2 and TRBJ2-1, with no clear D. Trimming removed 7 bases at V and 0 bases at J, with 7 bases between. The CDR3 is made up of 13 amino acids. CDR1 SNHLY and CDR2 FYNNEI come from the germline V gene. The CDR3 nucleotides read TGTGCCAGCAAGGTTACCTCCTACAATGAGCAGTTCTTC. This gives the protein CASKVTSYNEQFF.

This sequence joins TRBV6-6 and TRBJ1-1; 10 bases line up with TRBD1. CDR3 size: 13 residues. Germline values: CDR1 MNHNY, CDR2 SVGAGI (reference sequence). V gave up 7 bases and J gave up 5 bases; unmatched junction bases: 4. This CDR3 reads CASKDRGRTEAFF. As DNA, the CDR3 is TGTGCCAGCAAAGACAGGGGGCGTACTGAAGCTTTCTTT.

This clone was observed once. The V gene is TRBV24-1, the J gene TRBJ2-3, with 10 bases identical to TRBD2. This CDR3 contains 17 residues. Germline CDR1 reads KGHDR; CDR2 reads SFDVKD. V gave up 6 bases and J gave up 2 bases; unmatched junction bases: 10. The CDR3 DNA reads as TGTGCCACCAGTACGAGGACTAGCGGAGACCCCACAGATACGCAGTATTTT. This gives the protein CATSTRTSGDPTDTQYF.